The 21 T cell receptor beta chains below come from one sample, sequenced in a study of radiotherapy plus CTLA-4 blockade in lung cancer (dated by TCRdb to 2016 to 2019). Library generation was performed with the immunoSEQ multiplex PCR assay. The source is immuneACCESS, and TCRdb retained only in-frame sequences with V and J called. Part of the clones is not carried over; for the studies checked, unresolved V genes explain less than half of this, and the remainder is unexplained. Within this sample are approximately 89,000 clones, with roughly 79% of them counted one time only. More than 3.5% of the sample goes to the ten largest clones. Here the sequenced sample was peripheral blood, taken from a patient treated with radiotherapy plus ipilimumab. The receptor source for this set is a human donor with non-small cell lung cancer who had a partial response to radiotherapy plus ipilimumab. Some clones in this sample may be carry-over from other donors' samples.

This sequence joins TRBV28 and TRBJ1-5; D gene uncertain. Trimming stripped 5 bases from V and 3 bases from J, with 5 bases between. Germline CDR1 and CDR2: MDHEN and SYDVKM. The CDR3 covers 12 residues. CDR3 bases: TGTGCCAGCAGTCCCTACAATCAGCCCCAGCATTTT. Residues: CASSPYNQPQHF.

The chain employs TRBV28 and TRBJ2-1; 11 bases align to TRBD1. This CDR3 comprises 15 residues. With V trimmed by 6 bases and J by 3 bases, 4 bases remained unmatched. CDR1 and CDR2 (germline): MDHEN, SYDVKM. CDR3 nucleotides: TGTGCCAGCAGAACGGGACAGGGGGTCTACAATGAGCAGTTCTTC. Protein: CASRTGQGVYNEQFF.

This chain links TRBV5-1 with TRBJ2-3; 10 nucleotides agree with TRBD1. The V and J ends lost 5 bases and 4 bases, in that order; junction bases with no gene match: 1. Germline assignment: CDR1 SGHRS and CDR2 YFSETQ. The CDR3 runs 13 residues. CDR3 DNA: TGCGCCAGCAGGACAGGGGGCGCAGATACGCAGTATTTT. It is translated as CASRTGGADTQYF.

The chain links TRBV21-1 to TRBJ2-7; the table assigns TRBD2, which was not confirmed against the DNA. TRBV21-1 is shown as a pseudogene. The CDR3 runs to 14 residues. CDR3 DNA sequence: TGTGCCAGCAGCAGGCGGCAGAGGTCCTACGAGCAGTACTTC. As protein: CASSRRQRSYEQYF.

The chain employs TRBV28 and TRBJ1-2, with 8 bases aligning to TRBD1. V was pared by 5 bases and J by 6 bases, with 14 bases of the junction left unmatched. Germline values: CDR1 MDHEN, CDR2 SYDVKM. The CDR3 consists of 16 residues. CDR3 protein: CASSPTALGRGHGYTF. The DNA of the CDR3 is TGTGCCAGCAGTCCAACCGCCCTAGGCAGGGGGCATGGCTACACCTTC.

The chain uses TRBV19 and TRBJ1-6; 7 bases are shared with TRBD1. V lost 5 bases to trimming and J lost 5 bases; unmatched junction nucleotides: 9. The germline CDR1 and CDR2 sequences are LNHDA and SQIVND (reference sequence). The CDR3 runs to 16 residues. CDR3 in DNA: TGTGCCAGTAGTCCGCTGACAGGGTCTAATAATTCACCCCTCCACTTT. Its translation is CASSPLTGSNNSPLHF.

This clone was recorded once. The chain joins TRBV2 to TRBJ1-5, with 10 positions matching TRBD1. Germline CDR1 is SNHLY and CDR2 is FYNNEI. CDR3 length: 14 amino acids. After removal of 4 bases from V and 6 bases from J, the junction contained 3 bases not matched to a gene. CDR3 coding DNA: TGTGCCAGCAGTGGGGACAGGGGCGCTCAGCCCCAGCATTTT. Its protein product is CASSGDRGAQPQHF.

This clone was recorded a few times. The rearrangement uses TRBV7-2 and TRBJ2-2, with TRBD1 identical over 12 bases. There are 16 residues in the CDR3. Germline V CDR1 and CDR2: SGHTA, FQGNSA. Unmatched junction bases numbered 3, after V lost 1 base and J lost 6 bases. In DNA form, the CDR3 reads TGTGCCAGCAGCTTAGGGGGGACAGGGGGCGCCGGGGAGCTGTTTTTT. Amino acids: CASSLGGTGGAGELFF.

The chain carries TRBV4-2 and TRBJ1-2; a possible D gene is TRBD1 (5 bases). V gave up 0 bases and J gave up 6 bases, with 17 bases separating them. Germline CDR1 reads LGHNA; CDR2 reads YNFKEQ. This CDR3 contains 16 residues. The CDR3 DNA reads TGTGCCAGCAGCCAAGATCTTTACCAGGGTAGGGATGGCTACACCTTC. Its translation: CASSQDLYQGRDGYTF.

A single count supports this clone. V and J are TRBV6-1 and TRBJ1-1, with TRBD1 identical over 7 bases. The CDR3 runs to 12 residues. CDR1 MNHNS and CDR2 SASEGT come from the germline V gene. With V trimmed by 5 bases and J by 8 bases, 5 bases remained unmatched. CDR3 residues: CASSPRGLEAFF. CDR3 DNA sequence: TGTGCCAGCAGTCCAAGGGGGCTGGAAGCTTTCTTT.

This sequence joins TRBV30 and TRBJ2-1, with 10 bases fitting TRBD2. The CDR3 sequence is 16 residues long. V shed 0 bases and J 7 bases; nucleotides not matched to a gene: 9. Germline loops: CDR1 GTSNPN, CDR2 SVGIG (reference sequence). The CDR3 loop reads CAWSVFSSGSGNEQFF. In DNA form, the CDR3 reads TGTGCCTGGAGTGTATTTTCTAGCGGGAGTGGGAATGAGCAGTTCTTC.

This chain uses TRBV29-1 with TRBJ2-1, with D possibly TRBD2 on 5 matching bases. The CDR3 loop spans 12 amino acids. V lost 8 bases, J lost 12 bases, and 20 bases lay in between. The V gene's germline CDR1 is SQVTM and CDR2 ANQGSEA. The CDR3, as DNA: TGCAGCAAACAAGATTCGGGGTTGGGGCAGTTCTTC. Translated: CSKQDSGLGQFF.

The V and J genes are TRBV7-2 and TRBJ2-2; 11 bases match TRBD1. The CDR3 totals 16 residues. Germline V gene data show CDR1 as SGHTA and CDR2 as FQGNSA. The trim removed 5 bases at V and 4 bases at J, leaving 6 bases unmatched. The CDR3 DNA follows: TGTGCCAGCAGCCCTGGGACAGGGGGGGGCACCGGGGAGCTGTTTTTT. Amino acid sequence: CASSPGTGGGTGELFF.

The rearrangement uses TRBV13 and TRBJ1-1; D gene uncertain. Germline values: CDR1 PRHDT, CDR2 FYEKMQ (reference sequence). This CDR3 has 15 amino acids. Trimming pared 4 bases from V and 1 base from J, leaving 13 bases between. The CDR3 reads CASSSSSSGNTEAFF. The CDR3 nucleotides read TGTGCCAGCAGCTCCAGCAGTTCAGGGAACACTGAAGCTTTCTTT.

The CDR3: CASSDRDRDKTQYF. In DNA form, the CDR3 reads TGTGCCAGCAGTGACCGGGACAGGGATAAGACCCAGTACTTC. The chain is built from TRBV6-4 and TRBJ2-5, with 9 nucleotides matching TRBD1. The CDR3 length is 14 residues. V dropped 2 bases and J dropped 6; count of bases not matched to a gene: 4. Germline values: CDR1 MRHNA, CDR2 SNTAGT.

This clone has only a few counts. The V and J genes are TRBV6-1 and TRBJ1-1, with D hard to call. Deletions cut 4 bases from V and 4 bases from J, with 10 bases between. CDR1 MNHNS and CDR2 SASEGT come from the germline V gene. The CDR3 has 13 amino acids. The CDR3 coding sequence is TGTGCCAGCAGTGCCACAGTGACCACTGAAGCTTTCTTT. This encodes CASSATVTTEAFF.

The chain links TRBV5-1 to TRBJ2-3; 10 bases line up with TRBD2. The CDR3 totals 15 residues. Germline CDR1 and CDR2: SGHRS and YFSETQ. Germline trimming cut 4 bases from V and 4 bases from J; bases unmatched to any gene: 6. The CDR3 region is CASSPPSGSADTQYF. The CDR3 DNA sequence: TGCGCCAGCAGCCCGCCTAGCGGGAGTGCAGATACGCAGTATTTT.

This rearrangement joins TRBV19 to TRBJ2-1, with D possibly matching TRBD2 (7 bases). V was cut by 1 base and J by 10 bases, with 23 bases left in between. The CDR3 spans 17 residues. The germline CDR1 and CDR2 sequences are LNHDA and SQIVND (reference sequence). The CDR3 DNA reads TGTGCCAGTAGTATAGCTCCATCTGGGGGCCCGGGGGGAGAGCAGTTCTTC. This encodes CASSIAPSGGPGGEQFF.

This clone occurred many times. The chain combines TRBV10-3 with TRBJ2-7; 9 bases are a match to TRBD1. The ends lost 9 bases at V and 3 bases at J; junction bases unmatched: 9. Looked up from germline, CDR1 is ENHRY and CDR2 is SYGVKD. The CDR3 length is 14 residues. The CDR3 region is CAMGTGTGSYEQYF. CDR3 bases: TGTGCCATGGGGACCGGGACAGGGAGCTACGAGCAGTACTTC.

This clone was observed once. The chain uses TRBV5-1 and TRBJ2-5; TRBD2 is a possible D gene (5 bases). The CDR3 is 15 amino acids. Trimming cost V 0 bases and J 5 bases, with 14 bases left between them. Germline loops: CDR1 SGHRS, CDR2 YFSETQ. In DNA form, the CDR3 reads TGCGCCAGCAGCTTGGAAGGCCCCCGCGGGGAGACCCAGTACTTC. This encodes CASSLEGPRGETQYF.

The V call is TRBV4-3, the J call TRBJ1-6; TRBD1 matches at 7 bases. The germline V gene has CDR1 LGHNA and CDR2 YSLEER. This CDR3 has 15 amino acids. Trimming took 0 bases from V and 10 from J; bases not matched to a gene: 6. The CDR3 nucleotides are TGCGCCAGCAGCCAAGACCAGGGGGAAGGATCACCCCTCCACTTT. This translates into CASSQDQGEGSPLHF.